Listed here are 19 T cell receptor beta chains from one sample, sequenced in a study of OX40 agonist ivuxolimab in advanced cancers. TCRdb keeps only in-frame clones here, not all; method: immunoSEQ multiplex PCR. The sample has about 28,000 clones; around nine tenths are singletons. Sequenced material: CD4+ or CD8+ T cells sorted from blood, taken in a trial of the OX40 agonist ivuxolimab. Receptors originate from an adult with an advanced solid tumor such as melanoma, head and neck, liver or kidney cancer.

This rearrangement joins TRBV29-1 to TRBJ2-1; a weak D match, TRBD2 (6 bases). V was pared by 5 bases and J by 3 bases, with 20 bases between. The germline V gene has CDR1 SQVTM and CDR2 ANQGSEA. This CDR3 is 16 amino acids long. CDR3 protein: CSVRGGLRWDYNEQFF. In DNA form, the CDR3 reads TGCAGCGTTCGGGGCGGACTACGGTGGGACTACAATGAGCAGTTCTTC.

The chain joins TRBV9 to TRBJ2-7, with 7 positions matching TRBD1. The CDR3 extends over 14 amino acids. The V segment lost 4 bases and the J segment 7 bases; nucleotides outside the gene matches: 11. Germline CDR1 reads SGDLS; CDR2 reads YYNGEE. The DNA of the CDR3 is TGTGCCAGCAGCTCCCGGACAGGATCTTTGGAGCAGTACTTC. As protein: CASSSRTGSLEQYF.

The chain joins TRBV4-1 to TRBJ2-5; D is undetermined. Trimming took 1 base from V and 1 from J, leaving 13 bases between them. Germline lookup yields CDR1 MGHRA and CDR2 YSYEKL. This CDR3 is 16 amino acids long. The CDR3 spells CASSQAHIPFQETQYF. For the CDR3, the DNA is TGCGCCAGCAGCCAAGCCCACATCCCCTTCCAAGAGACCCAGTACTTC.

The V call is TRBV5-6, the J call TRBJ1-2; 8 positions match TRBD1. From germline, CDR1 is SGHDT and CDR2 YYEEEE. CDR3 size: 16 residues. V lost 4 bases and J lost 2; bases outside the gene matches: 10. The CDR3 sequence is CASSPYLGQANYGYTF. In DNA, the CDR3 is TGTGCCAGCAGCCCATACCTGGGACAGGCGAACTATGGCTACACCTTC.

The V call is TRBV5-4, the J call TRBJ1-2; 7 positions match TRBD1. Germline CDR1 reads SGHNT; CDR2 reads YYREEE (reference sequence). Trimming took 2 bases from V and 5 from J; bases not matched to a gene: 24. The length of the CDR3 is 20 residues. The CDR3 DNA is TGTGCCAGCAGCTTAGAGTCTTTCTCTCGGACCTCGGGACAGCGTTATGGCTACACCTTC. Protein: CASSLESFSRTSGQRYGYTF.

This chain connects TRBV7-6 to TRBJ2-1, with 8 bases aligning to TRBD2. J lost 8 bases, V lost 5 bases, and 11 bases had no gene match. The germline gives CDR1 SGHVS, CDR2 FNYEAQ. This CDR3 region has 15 residues. CDR3 bases: TGTGCCAGCAGCAGAGTGCCAGCGGGAGAAGATGAGCAGTTCTTC. Protein: CASSRVPAGEDEQFF.

This sequence joins TRBV10-3 and TRBJ2-6; D is undetermined. Trimming stripped 3 bases from V and 2 bases from J, with 11 bases between. CDR1 and CDR2 (germline): ENHRY, SYGVKD. The CDR3 is made up of 16 amino acids. The CDR3 coding sequence is TGTGCCATCAGTGATAACACAGTAGCTGGGGCCAACGTCCTGACTTTC. Protein: CAISDNTVAGANVLTF.

This chain uses TRBV6-5 with TRBJ2-7; 11 bases map to TRBD2. Unmatched junction bases numbered 2, after V lost 5 bases and J lost 2 bases. There are 14 residues in the CDR3. Germline loops: CDR1 MNHEY, CDR2 SVGAGI. The CDR3 DNA reads as TGTGCCAGCAGTCAGACTAGCGGGGCCTACGAGCAGTACTTC. Residues: CASSQTSGAYEQYF.

V is TRBV2 and J is TRBJ1-4; tentatively, D is TRBD1 (6 bases). Germline V lookup: CDR1 SNHLY, CDR2 FYNNEI. The CDR3 has 16 residues. The V end was cut by 5 bases, the J end by 2 bases, with 15 bases between. CDR3 nucleotide sequence: TGTGCCAGCAGTATCACAGGGAGCGAGACTAATGAAAAACTGTTTTTT. It specifies CASSITGSETNEKLFF.

The rearrangement joins TRBV7-9 to TRBJ2-7; no reliable D call. The CDR3 is made up of 11 amino acids. V was shortened by 3 bases and J by 5 bases, with 5 bases between the two germline ends. Per germline, CDR1 SEHNR and CDR2 FQNEAQ (reference sequence). CDR3 coding DNA: TGTGCCAGCAGCTTTTCGGACGAGCAGTACTTC. This sequence encodes CASSFSDEQYF.

The chain is built from TRBV7-9 and TRBJ1-1; D unresolved. Germline CDR1 and CDR2: SEHNR and FQNEAQ (reference sequence). V lost 4 bases and J lost 4, with 13 bases in between. CDR3 size: 14 residues. CDR3 nucleotides: TGTGCCAGCAGCTGGGAACTGGTTGGCACTGAAGCTTTCTTT. Translated: CASSWELVGTEAFF.

J is TRBJ2-7 and V is TRBV9; 9 bases line up with TRBD1. V was clipped by 4 bases and J by 7 bases; unmatched bases: 15. The CDR3 is 16 residues long. CDR1 is SGDLS and CDR2 is YYNGEE in the germline V gene. The CDR3 nucleotides read TGTGCCAGCAGCATCGACACCGGGACAGGGCTTTGGGAGCAGTACTTC. Protein: CASSIDTGTGLWEQYF.

The gene calls are TRBV20-1 and TRBJ2-3; D not resolved. The germline V gene has CDR1 DFQATT and CDR2 SNEGSKA (reference sequence). The ends were cut back, 6 bases at V and 11 bases at J, with 15 bases in the middle. The CDR3 sequence is 11 residues long. The CDR3 loop reads CSARSLPGQYF. The CDR3 bases are TGCAGTGCCCGATCTCTACCGGGGCAGTATTTT.

V and J are TRBV7-9 and TRBJ2-1, with 8 bases aligning to TRBD2. CDR3 length equals 15 residues. Germline assignment: CDR1 SEHNR and CDR2 FQNEAQ (reference sequence). J was trimmed by 8 bases and V by 1 base; bases with no gene match: 7. This chain's CDR3 is CASSLGTSLYHEQFF. The CDR3 DNA sequence: TGTGCCAGCAGCTTAGGGACTAGCCTTTACCATGAGCAGTTCTTC.

CDR3: CASSETGAEAFF. CDR3 DNA: TGTGCCAGCAGCGAGACAGGGGCTGAAGCTTTCTTT. V usage is TRBV9 and J usage is TRBJ1-1; 8 bases are a match to TRBD1. V was clipped by 3 bases and J by 6 bases; unmatched bases: 1. The CDR3 has 12 amino acids. Per germline, CDR1 SGDLS and CDR2 YYNGEE.

The gene calls are TRBV14 and TRBJ2-1; no clear D gene. Germline V gene lookup returns CDR1 SGHDN and CDR2 FVKESK. CDR3 size: 13 residues. V lost 1 base and J lost 9, with 10 bases in between. CDR3 coding DNA: TGTGCCAGCAGCCAAGTTGCAGGAGCTGAGCAGTTCTTC. Protein product: CASSQVAGAEQFF. Full variable domain (rest looked up from reference TRBV14 and TRBJ2-1): EAGVTQFPSHSVIEKGQTVTLRCDPISGHDNLYWYRRVMGKEIKFLLHFVKESKQDESGMPNNRFLAERTGGTYSTLKVQPAELEDSGVYFCASSQVAGAEQFFGPGTRLTVL.

The J gene is TRBJ1-1, the V gene TRBV19; 8 bases are shared with TRBD1. J lost 2 bases, V lost 6 bases, and 5 bases had no gene match. This CDR3 comprises 14 residues. Germline-derived CDR1 and CDR2 are LNHDA and SQIVND (reference sequence). The CDR3 DNA reads TGTGCCAGTAGCTACAGGGGGATCAACACTGAAGCTTTCTTT. It is translated as CASSYRGINTEAFF.

This clone turned up a few times. The chain employs TRBV6-1 and TRBJ1-1; perhaps TRBD1 as D (6 bases). Germline CDR1 is MNHNS and CDR2 is SASEGT. This CDR3 contains 12 residues. Trimming took 6 bases from V and 4 from J, leaving 9 bases between them. CDR3 sequence reads: CASRRGSTEAFF. The CDR3 nucleotides are TGTGCCAGCAGAAGGGGGTCCACTGAAGCTTTCTTT.

This clone was counted once. V gene TRBV11-2 combines with J gene TRBJ2-1; 8 positions match TRBD1. Germline V gives CDR1 SGHAT, CDR2 FQNNGV. The V segment lost 1 base and the J segment 6 bases; nucleotides outside the gene matches: 11. This CDR3 has 17 residues. This chain's CDR3 is CASSLGTIGQGSNEQFF. The CDR3 coding sequence is TGTGCCAGCAGCTTAGGCACCATTGGACAGGGTAGCAATGAGCAGTTCTTC.